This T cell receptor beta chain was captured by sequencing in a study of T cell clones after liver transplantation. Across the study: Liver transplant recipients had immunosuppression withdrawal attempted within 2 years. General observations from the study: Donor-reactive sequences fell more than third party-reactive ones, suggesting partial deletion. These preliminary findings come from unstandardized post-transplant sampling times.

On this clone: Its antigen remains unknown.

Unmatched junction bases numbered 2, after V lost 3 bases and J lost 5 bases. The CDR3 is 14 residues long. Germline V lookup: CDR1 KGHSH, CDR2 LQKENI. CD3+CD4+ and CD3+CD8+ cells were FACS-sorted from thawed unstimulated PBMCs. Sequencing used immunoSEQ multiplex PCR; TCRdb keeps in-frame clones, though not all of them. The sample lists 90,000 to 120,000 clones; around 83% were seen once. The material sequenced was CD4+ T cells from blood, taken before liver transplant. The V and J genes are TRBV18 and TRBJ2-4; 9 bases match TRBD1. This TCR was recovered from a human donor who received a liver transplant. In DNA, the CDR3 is TGTGCCAGCTCACCGGGACAGGGACAAAACATTCAGTACTTC. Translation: CASSPGQGQNIQYF.